One and the same sample provided the 22 T cell receptor beta chains below, sequenced in a study of shared clonotypes between healthy human individuals. The protocol was immunoSEQ multiplex PCR, while the TCRdb copy is restricted to in-frame clones and leaves out a portion. The repertoire consists of over 300,000 clones, with around nine tenths occurring once and the leading ten covering about a sixth. Sequenced material: memory CD8+ T cells sorted from blood. The sample's subset: CD45RO+ cells pooled with CCR7-negative TemRA cells. The source is a man aged 18 to 35 in good health.

The chain combines TRBV28 with TRBJ1-1; D might be TRBD1 (6 bases). The germline V and J ends were trimmed by 3 bases and 4 bases, with 15 bases remaining between them. From germline, CDR1 is MDHEN and CDR2 SYDVKM. The CDR3 extends over 15 amino acids. CDR3 loop: CASSLYRELSTEAFF. CDR3 coding DNA: TGTGCCAGCAGTTTGTACAGGGAACTGAGCACTGAAGCTTTCTTT.

The chain carries TRBV12-2 and TRBJ1-1. TRBV12-2 is labeled a pseudogene. The CDR3 totals 17 residues. As DNA, the CDR3 is TGTGCAAGTCGCTTAGGGCGCGTGGGGCGGAGGGACACTGAAGCTTTCTTT. Translating gives CASRLGRVGRRDTEAFF.

The chain uses TRBV10-1 and TRBJ2-5, with 8 bases identical to TRBD2. The CDR3 contains 19 residues. With 8 bases clipped from V and 2 bases from J, the junction kept 22 bases outside the gene matches. The V gene's germline CDR1 is WNHNN and CDR2 SYGVQD (reference sequence). The CDR3 DNA reads TGCGCCAGCGGAAATAGCGGGGCCATTGAGGTATTTTCTCAAGAGACCCAGTACTTC. This codes for CASGNSGAIEVFSQETQYF.

CDR3 in DNA: TGTGCCAGCAGCTCAACAATGAACACTGAAGCTTTCTTT. Amino acids: CASSSTMNTEAFF. The V and J genes are TRBV11-2 and TRBJ1-1; D gene unclear. The CDR3 totals 13 residues. V was cut by 4 bases and J by 0 bases, with 6 bases left in between. CDR1 and CDR2 from the germline V gene are SGHAT and FQNNGV.

This sequence joins TRBV11-2 and TRBJ2-3; 9 nucleotides align to TRBD2. There are 16 residues in the CDR3. The germline V gene has CDR1 SGHAT and CDR2 FQNNGV. V was pared by 5 bases and J by 5 bases, with 11 bases of the junction left unmatched. The CDR3 nucleotides are TGTGCCAGCAGCACCGCAGGGCGGGAGGGCCTAGATACGCAGTATTTT. This encodes CASSTAGREGLDTQYF.

The rearrangement links TRBV7-6 to TRBJ2-2, with 8 bases aligning to TRBD1. The junction had 5 bases not matched to a gene; V was cut back by 5 bases and J by 6 bases. Germline values: CDR1 SGHVS, CDR2 FNYEAQ. The CDR3 consists of 14 residues. The CDR3 here is CASSPGQGPGELFF. For the CDR3, the DNA is TGTGCCAGCAGCCCAGGACAGGGTCCCGGGGAGCTGTTTTTT.

This clone was found once. The chain carries TRBV30 and TRBJ2-7; TRBD2 matches at 11 bases. The germline V gene has CDR1 GTSNPN and CDR2 SVGIG (reference sequence). Trimming removed 5 bases from V and 3 bases from J; junction bases left unmatched: 3. The CDR3 extends over 13 amino acids. In DNA, the CDR3 is TGTGCCTGGGGAGGACTAGCGGGCTACGAGCAGTACTTC. Amino acids: CAWGGLAGYEQYF.

The chain carries TRBV4-1 and TRBJ2-5; D is uncertain. CDR3 length equals 15 residues. V was cut by 0 bases and J by 5 bases, with 13 bases left in between. The germline gives CDR1 MGHRA, CDR2 YSYEKL. CDR3 in amino acids: CASSQDLRVGETQYF. The CDR3 DNA reads TGCGCCAGCAGCCAAGACCTTCGGGTTGGGGAGACCCAGTACTTC.

The gene calls are TRBV4-1 and TRBJ2-1; 13 bases line up with TRBD2. CDR3 length: 16 amino acids. CDR1 is MGHRA, CDR2 YSYEKL, per germline. The V gene end was trimmed by 6 bases and the J gene end by 2 bases; junction bases not matched to a gene: 4. CDR3 residues: CASSPLAGGPYNEQFF. Written as DNA, the CDR3 is TGCGCCAGCAGTCCACTAGCGGGAGGGCCCTACAATGAGCAGTTCTTC.

In its sample, this clone was seen a few times. The chain links TRBV18 to TRBJ2-5; 11 nucleotides agree with TRBD2. The V and J ends lost 3 bases and 5 bases, in that order; junction bases with no gene match: 8. The CDR3 runs 16 residues. The germline CDR1 and CDR2 sequences are KGHSH and LQKENI. Here the CDR3 reads CASSPPLAGETETQYF. The CDR3 DNA reads TGTGCCAGCTCACCTCCACTAGCGGGAGAGACGGAGACCCAGTACTTC.

The CDR3 DNA reads as TGCAGCGTTCTTTACAGCTATGGCTACACCTTC. Its translation: CSVLYSYGYTF. This chain links TRBV29-1 with TRBJ1-2; D remains unclear. V lost 5 bases, J lost 4 bases, and 8 bases lay in between. Germline-derived CDR1 and CDR2 are SQVTM and ANQGSEA. The CDR3 runs to 11 residues. Together with reference TRBV29-1 and TRBJ1-2, the CDR3 gives the full variable domain: SAVISQKPSRDICQRGTSLTIQCQVDSQVTMMFWYRQQPGQSLTLIATANQGSEATYESGFVIDKFPISRPNLTFSTLTVSNMSPEDSSIYLCSVLYSYGYTFGSGTRLTVV.

V gene TRBV14 combines with J gene TRBJ2-7; D may be TRBD1 (6 bases). CDR3 length: 14 amino acids. In germline, CDR1 is SGHDN, CDR2 FVKESK. V was shortened by 2 bases and J by 1 base, with 9 bases between the two germline ends. The CDR3 nucleotides read TGTGCCAGCAGCCAACGAGGACAGTCCTACGAGCAGTACTTC. Translation gives CASSQRGQSYEQYF.

V usage is TRBV27 and J usage is TRBJ2-1, with TRBD2 matching 9 bases. This CDR3 is built from 14 residues. After removal of 8 bases from V and 10 bases from J, the junction contained 12 bases not matched to a gene. Germline V gives CDR1 MNHEY, CDR2 SMNVEV (reference sequence). CDR3 loop: CASQTLAGKEEQFF. The CDR3 nucleotides are TGTGCCAGCCAAACACTAGCGGGTAAAGAGGAGCAGTTCTTC.

This chain joins TRBV30 and TRBJ1-2, with unresolved D. This CDR3 region has 14 residues. Germline V gene lookup returns CDR1 GTSNPN and CDR2 SVGIG (reference sequence). V was shortened by 2 bases and J by 3 bases, with 13 bases between the two germline ends. The CDR3 region has the DNA TGTGCCTGGAGTTGGGAGAACGGATACTATGGCTACACCTTC. It translates to CAWSWENGYYGYTF.

The table lists this clone with a few counts. The genes are TRBV5-6 and TRBJ2-7, with D possibly called TRBD1 or TRBD2 (5 bases each). Germline-derived CDR1 and CDR2 are SGHDT and YYEEEE. This CDR3 spans 14 amino acids. Trimming cost V 0 bases and J 4 bases, with 11 bases left between them. The CDR3 nucleotides read TGTGCCAGCAGCTTGGGAGGGGTCGGGTACGAGCAGTACTTC. Protein sequence: CASSLGGVGYEQYF.

This chain joins TRBV7-6 and TRBJ2-7; 10 nucleotides align to TRBD2. This CDR3 contains 14 residues. The trim removed 5 bases at V and 5 bases at J, leaving 6 bases unmatched. The germline gives CDR1 SGHVS, CDR2 FNYEAQ. The CDR3 protein is CASSPLAGVDEQYF. The CDR3 DNA reads TGTGCCAGCAGCCCCCTAGCGGGAGTCGACGAGCAGTACTTC.

This CDR3 reads CASSWGDNQPQHF. CDR3 DNA: TGTGCCAGCAGCTGGGGTGACAATCAGCCCCAGCATTTT. The genes are TRBV5-4 and TRBJ1-5; no firm D call. The germline V gene encodes CDR1 SGHNT and CDR2 YYREEE (reference sequence). Trimming left V 3 bases short and J 3 bases short, with 7 bases between. The CDR3 length is 13 residues.

The chain recombines TRBV6-1 with TRBJ1-2, with D perhaps matching TRBD1 (5 bases). Germline lookup yields CDR1 MNHNS and CDR2 SASEGT. The V end lost 3 bases, the J end lost 0 bases, and 11 bases lay between the germline ends. This CDR3 is 15 amino acids long. CDR3 in amino acids: CASSDGRAANYGYTF. The CDR3 DNA is TGTGCCAGCAGTGACGGCAGGGCGGCTAACTATGGCTACACCTTC.

V usage is TRBV2 and J usage is TRBJ1-2; no clear D gene. This CDR3 is built from 16 residues. CDR1 is SNHLY and CDR2 is FYNNEI in the germline V gene. The V end was cut by 5 bases, the J end by 2 bases, with 18 bases between. CDR3 DNA: TGTGCCAGCAGTAAAAAGCCCCCCAGGCTAAACTATGGCTACACCTTC. Its protein is CASSKKPPRLNYGYTF.

The V call is TRBV6-1, the J call TRBJ1-2; D call uncertain. V lost 4 bases, J lost 6 bases, and 15 bases lay in between. Germline V gene sequence: CDR1 MNHNS, CDR2 SASEGT. This CDR3 spans 14 amino acids. The CDR3: CASSGDWILHGYTF. In nucleotides, the CDR3 is TGTGCCAGCAGTGGGGATTGGATTTTACATGGCTACACCTTC.

This clone was detected ten times or more. The chain employs TRBV10-1 and TRBJ2-5; tentative D call: TRBD1 (5 bases). The CDR3 runs to 15 residues. V was trimmed by 4 bases and J by 0 bases, leaving 12 bases between them. In germline, CDR1 is WNHNN, CDR2 SYGVQD (reference sequence). CDR3 sequence reads: CASSGPRQNQETQYF. The DNA for the CDR3 is TGCGCCAGCAGTGGACCCCGACAGAACCAAGAGACCCAGTACTTC.

CDR3 coding DNA: TGTGCCAGCAGCCACCGGGACAGGGGAAGGTGGGCCTACAATGAGCAGTTCTTC. Translation gives CASSHRDRGRWAYNEQFF. The chain recombines TRBV7-9 with TRBJ2-1; 10 bases are a match to TRBD1. Germline assignment: CDR1 SEHNR and CDR2 FQNEAQ (reference sequence). The CDR3 length is 18 residues. V lost 5 bases to trimming and J lost 2 bases; unmatched junction nucleotides: 12. The complete variable domain, with remaining parts taken from reference TRBV7-9 and TRBJ2-1, reads DTGVSQNPRHKITKRGQNVTFRCDPISEHNRLYWYRQTLGQGPEFLTYFQNEAQLEKSRLLSDRFSAERPKGSFSTLEIQRTEQGDSAMYLCASSHRDRGRWAYNEQFFGPGTRLTVL.